Listed below are T cell receptor beta chains from one sample, sequenced in a study of identical twins. TCRdb processed the 5' RACE reads anew with MiXCR; each CDR3 protein has one entry. The table has roughly 230,000 distinct CDR3 sequences, about 8% seen once; the top ten hold 3%. The data also belong to a second study, concerning yellow fever vaccine responses in identical twins.

Sequencing used CD8+ T cells sorted from blood. The receptors derive from a woman under 30 in good health. Each CDR3 is given with its conserved first and last residue. The order of the fields is V gene, CDR3 protein.

V: TRBV3-1
CDR3: CASSQILDIQETQYF

V: TRBV29-1
CDR3: CSQAGGQRDTQYF

V: TRBV20-1
CDR3: CSAYSTDPPYEQYF

V: TRBV7-6
CDR3: CASSLDSRGSITEAFF

V: TRBV3-1
CDR3: CASSRIPGLAGDGTSTDTQYF

V: TRBV7-2
CDR3: CASSFLAQGDTQYF

V: TRBV28
CDR3: CASSSQRYEQYF

V: TRBV28
CDR3: CASSPRQRGDTQYF

V: TRBV7-2
CDR3: CASSHDRDSPGELFF

V: TRBV27
CDR3: CASSLYVGVSNEQYF

V: TRBV10-3
CDR3: CAISDSLSNNSPLHF

V: TRBV29-1
CDR3: CSVARYAGATTEAFF

V: TRBV20-1
CDR3: CSARSLLAGYTDTQYF

V: TRBV7-8
CDR3: CASAGGQGGNEQFF

V: TRBV20-1
CDR3: CSARDRQGADYEQYF

V: TRBV10-3
CDR3: CAISTGLAGLTYEQYF

V: TRBV5-1
CDR3: CASSFDSPNTEAFF

V: TRBV11-2
CDR3: CASSSRSPGLVSDEQFF

V: TRBV5-1
CDR3: CASSGDTGLYEQYF

V: TRBV4-3
CDR3: CASSQDRGTSSTWEQFF

V: TRBV27
CDR3: CASRARDRGRSGANVLTF

V: TRBV7-9
CDR3: CASSRPGRGSYEQYF

V: TRBV29-1
CDR3: CSVGGGETQYF

V: TRBV7-3
CDR3: CASSSFGGSYNEQFF

V: TRBV12-3/TRBV12-4
CDR3: CASSLEAGGDEQYF

V: TRBV20-1
CDR3: CSAPRDPYEQYF

V: TRBV4-3
CDR3: CASSQDSGNLYEQYF

V: TRBV11-2
CDR3: CASTSDPGQGYYEQYF

V: TRBV6-2/TRBV6-3
CDR3: CASSRGGQTGELFF

V: TRBV4-2
CDR3: CASSPLGQGAAGELFF

V: TRBV3-1
CDR3: CASNQLTDRLYEQYF

V: TRBV7-9
CDR3: CASSPDRTGTYEQYF

V: TRBV4-3
CDR3: CASSQETEDIEAFF

V: TRBV4-3
CDR3: CASSQVGAKRIGELFF

V: TRBV20-1
CDR3: CSAPRQGARGYTF

V: TRBV2
CDR3: CASPPAPRRERGGEQFF

V: TRBV29-1
CDR3: CSVEGQGYRAGGSTDTQYF

V: TRBV7-6
CDR3: CASSLYLLETQYF

V: TRBV4-3
CDR3: CASSQGGGETQYF

V: TRBV6-5
CDR3: CASSYFDSTGELFF

V: TRBV29-1
CDR3: CSVEDLLAGGIETQYF

V: TRBV13
CDR3: CASRLQGAYEQYF

V: TRBV10-3
CDR3: CAISAFAGRQETQYF

V: TRBV7-6
CDR3: CASSLPGLAENEQFF

V: TRBV7-2
CDR3: CASSPYRDRDRETQYF

V: TRBV25-1
CDR3: CASSERAGAYRNQPQHF

V: TRBV4-3
CDR3: CASSQDNSQYGYTF

V: TRBV7-2
CDR3: CASSLGPYGETQYF

V: TRBV30
CDR3: CAWSVLGAGEQYF

V: TRBV20-1
CDR3: CSASGRGPQETQYF

V: TRBV7-9
CDR3: CASSRGPTDTQYF

V: TRBV6-5
CDR3: CASSYASGSSTDTQYF

V: TRBV5-1
CDR3: CASSSAGLAGEQYF

V: TRBV4-3
CDR3: CASSQEETRGTSGANVLTF